This T cell receptor beta chain was documented in a study of CXCR3-negative and CXCR3-positive naive CD8 T cells. Turning to the study itself: Summed over all libraries, TRB reads came to 110 million to 150 million, with about 1.5 +/- 0.3 million per library. Whole-study results and caveats: Naive cells used TRBV-TRBJ genes in much the same way whether CXCR3-negative or CXCR3-positive; memory cells did not. Naive CXCR3-positive cells had TRB CDR3s more hydrophobic than those of CXCR3-negative naive cells.

TRB cDNA libraries were made by UMI-labeled 5' RACE. Each CDR3 protein gets one entry in TCRdb, which reprocessed the 5' RACE reads and gives no DNA. Recorded here are 150,000 to 180,000 distinct CDR3 sequences; the top ten clones represent approximately 0.51%. This CDR3 spans 20 amino acids. Germline-derived CDR1 and CDR2 are MDHEN and SYDVKM. A CD45RO-CCR7+CD27+CD95- phenotype identified naive CD8+ T cells. Turning to this clonotype: The antigen is unknown.

This clonotype was sampled from a human donor in good health. Some clones in this sample may be carry-over from other donors' samples. The chain uses TRBV28 and TRBJ2-1; TCRdb calls TRBD1, which cannot be checked without DNA. Specimen: naive CXCR3+ CD8+ T cells from blood. The subset here: CD45RO-CCR7+CD27+CD95- naive CD8+ T cells expressing CXCR3 (TNR3+). CDR3 protein: CASSSALRDRGPGVYNEQFF.